These 26 T cell receptor beta chains were sequenced from one sample in a study of blood T cell repertoires in COVID-19 (dated by TCRdb to 2020 to 2022). The receptor library was made with the immunoSEQ multiplex PCR assay. Held by TCRdb, this immuneACCESS table contains in-frame sequences only and omits some clones. Under half of the omission traces to an unresolved V gene where checked; the cause of the rest is unknown. For this sample the table gives a few hundred thousand clones, of which 88% were detected only once. Roughly 0.8% of the sample is taken by the ten largest. The sequenced material came from peripheral blood. Source of these receptors: a woman aged 30 to 39 with acute or convalescent COVID-19.

This clone is a singleton in its sample. The chain couples TRBV5-6 to TRBJ2-5, with a possible D match to TRBD1 (6 bases). V lost 1 base to trimming and J lost 4 bases, with 14 bases between them. Looked up from germline, CDR1 is SGHDT and CDR2 is YYEEEE. There are 15 residues in the CDR3. The CDR3 DNA sequence: TGTGCCAGCAGCTTGTTCAGGGGCAGACCAGAGACCCAGTACTTC. This codes for CASSLFRGRPETQYF.

The chain has TRBV3-1 (or the pseudogene TRBV3-2) and TRBJ1-5; unclear D gene. The V end lost 0 bases, the J end lost 5 bases, and 8 bases lay between the germline ends. The CDR3 spans 14 residues. CDR1 LGHDT and CDR2 YNNKEL come from the germline V gene (reference sequence). CDR3 coding DNA: TGTGCCAGCAGCCAAGACCCCGCAGATCAGCCCCAGCATTTT. Encoded protein: CASSQDPADQPQHF.

The chain has TRBV27 and TRBJ2-7; possible D gene TRBD2, 5 bases. The CDR3 is made up of 14 amino acids. CDR1 is MNHEY and CDR2 is SMNVEV in the germline V gene (reference sequence). The germline V and J ends were trimmed by 0 bases and 5 bases, with 11 bases remaining between them. The CDR3 sequence is CASSLSIRGNEQYF. For the CDR3, the DNA is TGTGCCAGCAGTTTATCGATTAGAGGGAACGAGCAGTACTTC.

The chain uses TRBV19 and TRBJ1-5; no definite D call. There are 13 residues in the CDR3. Germline CDR1 and CDR2: LNHDA and SQIVND (reference sequence). Trimming removed 7 bases from V and 5 bases from J, with 12 bases in between. The CDR3 DNA follows: TGTGCCAGTAATTCACAGTGGGATCAGCCCCAGCATTTT. Encoded protein: CASNSQWDQPQHF.

In its sample, this clone was seen a few times. The genes are TRBV24-1 and TRBJ1-1, with TRBD1 as a possible D gene (5 bases). This CDR3 spans 16 amino acids. Deletions cut 4 bases from V and 0 bases from J, with 14 bases between. The germline CDR1 and CDR2 sequences are KGHDR and SFDVKD. This chain's CDR3 is CATSDWGGKMNTEAFF. CDR3 sequence (DNA): TGTGCCACCAGTGACTGGGGGGGAAAAATGAACACTGAAGCTTTCTTT.

The chain has TRBV5-1 and TRBJ2-3, with a possible D match to TRBD2 (5 bases). V lost 1 base and J 4 bases, leaving 16 bases between the germline ends. The CDR3 loop spans 16 amino acids. Per the germline V gene, CDR1 is SGHRS and CDR2 is YFSETQ. The CDR3 DNA sequence: TGCGCCAGCAGCTTGTCTCGGTTAGCGTTGCCAGATACGCAGTATTTT. Protein sequence: CASSLSRLALPDTQYF.

In nucleotides, the CDR3 is TGTGCCAGTAGTATTCCCGGGAGATCCCCCCACGAGCAGTACTTC. This gives the protein CASSIPGRSPHEQYF. V usage is TRBV19 and J usage is TRBJ2-7, with a tentative D call TRBD2 (6 bases). Trimming removed 3 bases at V and 5 bases at J, with 17 bases between. Germline V CDR1 and CDR2: LNHDA, SQIVND (reference sequence). There are 15 residues in the CDR3.

The chain links TRBV10-3 to TRBJ2-3; D is undetermined. V gave up 4 bases and J gave up 6 bases, with 14 bases separating them. CDR3 length: 14 residues. Germline V lookup: CDR1 ENHRY, CDR2 SYGVKD. Written as DNA, the CDR3 is TGTGCCATCAGTGTGGGCTCGAGTGGGGATACGCAGTATTTT. It is translated as CAISVGSSGDTQYF.

This rearrangement joins TRBV5-1 to TRBJ2-4, with TRBD2 identical over 14 bases. Germline V gene sequence: CDR1 SGHRS, CDR2 YFSETQ. The CDR3 extends over 17 amino acids. The J segment lost 4 bases and the V segment lost 4 bases, leaving 7 bases of the junction unmatched. CDR3 DNA sequence: TGCGCCAGCAGCCCGGGACTAGCGGGAGATAGTAAAAACATTCAGTACTTC. Encoded protein: CASSPGLAGDSKNIQYF.

The V gene is TRBV6-2 or TRBV6-3, the J gene TRBJ1-6, with a weak D call TRBD1 (5 bases). This CDR3 is 14 amino acids long. V gave up 0 bases and J gave up 6 bases, with 6 bases separating them. The V gene's germline CDR1 is MNHEY and CDR2 SVGEGT. CDR3 amino acids: CASSYSTANSPLHF. CDR3 DNA: TGTGCCAGCAGTTACTCGACAGCTAATTCACCCCTCCACTTT.

The chain employs TRBV19 and TRBJ2-7, with 7 bases aligning to TRBD2. The trim removed 4 bases at V and 3 bases at J, leaving 9 bases unmatched. This CDR3 spans 15 amino acids. Germline V gives CDR1 LNHDA, CDR2 SQIVND (reference sequence). CDR3 DNA: TGTGCCAGTAGTACGCAGCTAGCGGCGGGCTACGAGCAGTACTTC. Residues: CASSTQLAAGYEQYF.

This chain joins TRBV9 and TRBJ2-3; 12 positions match TRBD2. The CDR3 runs 16 residues. V trimming: 4 bases; J trimming: 4 bases; junction bases outside the gene matches: 7. Germline assignment: CDR1 SGDLS and CDR2 YYNGEE. The CDR3 DNA follows: TGTGCCAGCAGCACCCGACTAGCGGGAGCGGCAGATACGCAGTATTTT. It yields the protein CASSTRLAGAADTQYF.

V and J are TRBV5-5 and TRBJ1-4; D gene ambiguous. This CDR3 contains 19 residues. Trimming took 0 bases from V and 0 from J, leaving 18 bases between them. From germline, CDR1 is SGHKS and CDR2 YYEKEE (reference sequence). The CDR3 nucleotides are TGTGCCAGCAGCTTGGATGTTGTCCTCAAAAGAGCAACTAATGAAAAACTGTTTTTT. It codes for CASSLDVVLKRATNEKLFF.

The gene calls are TRBV5-4 and TRBJ2-7; D possibly corresponds to TRBD2 (6 bases). With 3 bases removed from V and 6 bases from J, the gap between germline ends came to 19 bases. The CDR3 length is 15 residues. Germline V gives CDR1 SGHNT, CDR2 YYREEE (reference sequence). The CDR3 protein is CASSSRTNLSPEQYF. The CDR3 region has the DNA TGTGCCAGCAGCTCTCGGACTAATCTTAGCCCCGAGCAGTACTTC.

This rearrangement joins TRBV6-2 or TRBV6-3 to TRBJ2-1, with TRBD2 as a possible D gene (6 bases). CDR1 is MNHEY and CDR2 is SVGEGT in the germline V gene. The CDR3 spans 14 residues. V shed 6 bases and J shed 9 bases, with 18 bases lying between them. CDR3 region: CASSWDSGLTEQFF. The CDR3 region has the DNA TGTGCCAGCAGCTGGGACTCTGGATTAACTGAGCAGTTCTTC.

V gene TRBV7-2 combines with J gene TRBJ2-2, with TRBD1 matching over 8 bases. This CDR3 region has 15 residues. V dropped 4 bases and J dropped 2; count of bases not matched to a gene: 3. CDR1 and CDR2 (germline): SGHTA, FQGNSA. CDR3 nucleotides: TGTGCCAGCAGCTCGACAGGGGTCAACACCGGGGAGCTGTTTTTT. This gives the protein CASSSTGVNTGELFF.

This clone was observed once. The gene calls are TRBV7-2 and TRBJ2-5, with D tentatively TRBD1 (6 bases). Germline V gene lookup returns CDR1 SGHTA and CDR2 FQGNSA. With 4 bases removed from V and 2 bases from J, the gap between germline ends came to 11 bases. The CDR3 has 14 residues. The CDR3 bases are TGTGCCAGCAGCTCCCCCACAGGGCAAGAGACCCAGTACTTC. Encoded protein: CASSSPTGQETQYF.

This clone was seen only a few times. The chain couples TRBV7-2 to TRBJ1-4; D remains ambiguous. The germline V gene encodes CDR1 SGHTA and CDR2 FQGNSA. Trimming shortened V by 3 bases and J by 7 bases, and 12 bases separated the two germline ends. The CDR3 has 14 amino acids. CDR3 in DNA: TGTGCCAGCAGCTTTGAGGCGACGTTTGAAAAACTGTTTTTT. As protein: CASSFEATFEKLFF. Full variable domain (missing parts from reference TRBV7-2 and TRBJ1-4): GAGVSQSPSNKVTEKGKDVELRCDPISGHTALYWYRQSLGQGLEFLIYFQGNSAPDKSGLPSDRFSAERTGGSVSTLTIQRTQQEDSAVYLCASSFEATFEKLFFGSGTQLSVL.

The J gene is TRBJ2-7, the V gene TRBV5-4; TRBD1 matches at 11 bases. Trimming at V came to 0 bases and at J to 4 bases, leaving 3 bases not matched to a gene. This CDR3 comprises 15 residues. The germline V gene has CDR1 SGHNT and CDR2 YYREEE (reference sequence). The CDR3 here is CASSLVGTGGYEQYF. CDR3 nucleotide sequence: TGTGCCAGCAGCTTGGTAGGGACAGGGGGTTACGAGCAGTACTTC.

This clone was found a few times. The chain is built from TRBV11-2 and TRBJ1-1, with D hard to call. The CDR3 sequence is 13 residues long. In germline, CDR1 is SGHAT, CDR2 FQNNGV. V shed 1 base and J shed 6 bases, with 9 bases lying between them. The CDR3 here is CASSLVSVPEAFF. The CDR3, as DNA: TGTGCCAGCAGCTTAGTCAGCGTCCCTGAAGCTTTCTTT.

In DNA form, the CDR3 reads TGTGCCAGCAGCGTAGGACTTGAAGGGGAGCTGTTTTTT. Protein: CASSVGLEGELFF. This rearrangement joins TRBV9 to TRBJ2-2; D remains unclear. The V end was cut by 0 bases, the J end by 8 bases, with 8 bases between. Germline CDR1 is SGDLS and CDR2 is YYNGEE. The CDR3 extends over 13 amino acids.

The rearrangement uses TRBV4-3 and TRBJ1-2; 7 bases match TRBD1. Germline V gene sequence: CDR1 LGHNA, CDR2 YSLEER. The CDR3 loop spans 17 amino acids. The trim removed 0 bases at V and 1 base at J, leaving 8 bases unmatched. The CDR3 region has the DNA TGCGCCAGCAGCCAAGATCAGTGGGACAGATTTAACTATGGCTACACCTTC. It is translated as CASSQDQWDRFNYGYTF.

About this clone: Other DNA sequences in this sample translate to the same CDR3. The V call is TRBV24-1, the J call TRBJ2-5, with 12 bases identical to TRBD1. V was pared by 7 bases and J by 8 bases, with 4 bases of the junction left unmatched. The CDR3 length is 13 residues. CDR1 and CDR2 from the germline V gene are KGHDR and SFDVKD. The CDR3 DNA follows: TGTGCCACCAGCGGGACAGGGGGCGAAACCCAGTACTTC. Translating gives CATSGTGGETQYF.

This sequence joins TRBV20-1 and TRBJ1-2; D gene unclear. Trimming left V 3 bases short and J 4 bases short, with 9 bases between. There are 12 residues in the CDR3. The germline gives CDR1 DFQATT, CDR2 SNEGSKA (reference sequence). The CDR3 is CSASGRFYGYTF. The CDR3 coding sequence is TGCAGTGCTAGTGGCAGGTTCTATGGCTACACCTTC.

This clone was seen once. This chain joins TRBV5-4 and TRBJ2-3; 9 nucleotides line up with TRBD2. After removal of 4 bases from V and 0 bases from J, the junction contained 3 bases not matched to a gene. The CDR3 has 15 amino acids. Germline lookup yields CDR1 SGHNT and CDR2 YYREEE (reference sequence). CDR3 residues: CASSRAGGSTDTQYF. The CDR3 DNA follows: TGTGCCAGCAGCCGAGCGGGAGGAAGCACAGATACGCAGTATTTT.

This clone was picked up a small number of times. This rearrangement joins TRBV11-2 to TRBJ1-5; no definite D call. V was trimmed by 5 bases and J by 6 bases, leaving 11 bases between them. The CDR3 contains 13 residues. Looked up from germline, CDR1 is SGHAT and CDR2 is FQNNGV. CDR3 sequence reads: CASSGGLGQPQHF. DNA of the CDR3: TGTGCCAGCAGCGGAGGGCTTGGTCAGCCCCAGCATTTT. The full variable domain, completed using reference TRBV11-2 and TRBJ1-5, is EAGVAQSPRYKIIEKRQSVAFWCNPISGHATLYWYQQILGQGPKLLIQFQNNGVVDDSQLPKDRFSAERLKGVDSTLKIQPAKLEDSAVYLCASSGGLGQPQHFGDGTRLSIL.